The rows below give T cell receptor beta chains drawn from one sample of a study of early T cells in non-severe SARS-CoV-2 infection. Each CDR3 protein is one row after TCRdb ran MiXCR on the 5' RACE reads. The sample lists 75,000 to 100,000 distinct CDR3 sequences; about 15% were seen once. The material sequenced was whole blood. Source of these receptors: an adult who was a healthcare worker with PCR-confirmed SARS-CoV-2 infection or an uninfected control (not recorded which). The CDR3 runs from the conserved cysteine through the conserved F or W. A D gene is named only where the DNA matches it firmly. Rows may omit the clone size; those that give it use once, few, many or a size class.

j_gene	d_gene	abundance	v_gene	CDR3aa	CDR3nt
TRBJ2-2	.	few	TRBV12-3/TRBV12-4	CASSLQTTGELFF	TGTGCCAGCAGTTTACAGACCACCGGGGAGCTGTTTTTT
TRBJ2-3	.	.	TRBV29-1	CSLKGGSAADTQYF	TGCAGCCTGAAAGGTGGTTCCGCGGCGGATACGCAGTATTTT
TRBJ1-1	.	many	TRBV20-1	CSARDSMNTEAFF	TGCAGTGCTAGAGACAGTATGAACACTGAAGCTTTCTTT
TRBJ2-7	.	.	TRBV29-1	CSVITVTSYEQYF	TGCAGCGTTATAACAGTGACCTCCTACGAGCAGTACTTC
TRBJ2-4	.	few	TRBV6-5	CASGFLGKNIQYF	TGTGCCAGCGGGTTTTTAGGCAAAAACATTCAGTACTTC
TRBJ2-1	.	few	TRBV7-9	CASRVLGEQFF	TGTGCCAGCAGGGTACTTGGTGAGCAGTTCTTC
TRBJ2-7	.	.	TRBV2	CASSKESVKPSYEQYF	TGTGCCAGCAGTAAAGAGTCCGTGAAACCATCCTACGAGCAGTACTTC
TRBJ2-1	.	once	TRBV3-1	CASSQVGYTQNEQFF	TGTGCCAGCAGCCAAGTAGGATATACTCAGAATGAGCAGTTCTTC
TRBJ2-5	.	.	TRBV7-2	CASSRWGTQYF	TGTGCCAGCAGCCGGTGGGGGACCCAGTACTTC
TRBJ2-3	.	few	TRBV6-5	CASSLYQFRDTQYF	TGTGCCAGCAGCCTTTATCAGTTTAGAGATACGCAGTATTTT
TRBJ1-2	TRBD1	few	TRBV10-3	CAIRRGQGNYGYTF	TGTGCCATCAGACGCGGACAGGGGAACTATGGCTACACCTTC
TRBJ1-6	TRBD1	few	TRBV28	CASSEGDRDNSPLHF	TGTGCCAGCTCAGAGGGGGACAGGGATAATTCACCCCTCCACTTT
TRBJ2-2	.	many	TRBV24-1	CATSDPESTGELFF	TGTGCCACCAGTGACCCCGAGTCTACCGGGGAGCTGTTTTTT
TRBJ2-4	TRBD1	many	TRBV6-1	CASSEGTGGNIQYF	TGTGCCAGCAGTGAAGGGACAGGGGGAAACATTCAGTACTTC
TRBJ2-7	.	few	TRBV11-2	CASSSYRDGTYEQYF	TGTGCCAGCAGCTCCTACCGGGACGGAACCTACGAGCAGTACTTC
TRBJ1-1	TRBD1	few	TRBV20-1	CSAKETDRGTEAFF	TGCAGTGCGAAAGAAACGGACAGGGGGACTGAAGCTTTCTTT
TRBJ2-7	.	.	TRBV7-2	CASSLAPQPTIYEQYF	TGTGCCAGCAGCTTAGCGCCCCAGCCCACGATCTACGAGCAGTACTTC
TRBJ2-6	.	.	TRBV12-3/TRBV12-4	CASTFRGSLGGPTRGANVLTF	TGTGCCAGCACCTTTAGAGGGAGTCTGGGGGGCCCTACACGTGGGGCCAACGTCCTGACTTTC
TRBJ1-4	.	few	TRBV5-1	CASSRTLKRDEKLFF	TGCGCCAGCAGCCGGACCCTCAAAAGGGATGAAAAACTGTTTTTT
TRBJ2-2	TRBD1	.	TRBV29-1	CSVEGTGEDTGELIF	TGCAGCGTTGAAGGTACAGGGGAAGATACCGGGGAGCTGATTTTT
TRBJ2-2	TRBD1	.	TRBV9	CASSVTGTGTGELFF	TGTGCCAGCAGCGTTACTGGGACAGGGACCGGGGAGCTGTTTTTT
TRBJ2-7	TRBD2	few	TRBV4-2	CASSQDEGYVAGVTEQYF	TGTGCCAGCAGCCAAGATGAGGGTTATGTAGCGGGGGTCACCGAGCAGTACTTC
TRBJ2-7	.	few	TRBV3-1	CASSPQLASYEQYF	TGTGCCAGCAGCCCTCAGCTAGCCTCCTACGAGCAGTACTTC
TRBJ2-5	TRBD2	few	TRBV28	CASGNIAGDQETQYF	TGTGCCAGCGGTAATATAGCGGGGGATCAAGAGACCCAGTACTTC
TRBJ1-1	.	.	TRBV10-1	CASSVTGSGERIF	TGCGCCAGCAGTGTTACAGGGTCCGGCGAGCGTATCTTT
TRBJ2-1	TRBD1	.	TRBV6-2/TRBV6-3	CASSPSGAGGKGQFF	TGTGCCAGCAGTCCATCAGGGGCAGGGGGCAAGGGGCAGTTCTTC
TRBJ2-7	TRBD2	.	TRBV12-3/TRBV12-4	CASRPTSGGAYEQYF	TGTGCCAGCAGGCCGACTAGCGGGGGGGCATACGAGCAGTACTTC
TRBJ2-1	.	.	TRBV5-6	CASSLSGYYNEQFF	TGTGCCAGCAGCCTCAGCGGGTACTACAATGAGCAGTTCTTC
TRBJ2-3	TRBD1	.	TRBV9	CASSPKTGGRTDTQYF	TGTGCCAGCAGCCCAAAGACAGGGGGGCGCACAGATACGCAGTATTTT
TRBJ2-4	.	few	TRBV7-9	CASSLAQITETNIQYF	TGTGCCAGCAGCTTAGCGCAAATCACAGAGACGAACATTCAGTACTTC
TRBJ2-1	TRBD2	medium-sized	TRBV28	CASSTLAGGLNEQFF	TGTGCCAGCAGTACCCTAGCGGGAGGCCTTAATGAGCAGTTCTTC
TRBJ1-1	.	.	TRBV12-3/TRBV12-4	CASILGGTEAFF	TGTGCCAGCATTCTGGGAGGGACAGAAGCTTTCTTT
TRBJ2-7	TRBD1	.	TRBV27	CATGQTGEQYF	TGTGCCACGGGACAGACTGGGGAGCAGTACTTC
TRBJ2-1	.	many	TRBV24-1	CATSWRDEQFF	TGTGCCACCAGTTGGAGGGATGAGCAGTTCTTC
TRBJ1-5	.	.	TRBV21-1	CASSKEGVWNNQPQHF	TGTGCCAGCAGCAAAGAGGGGGTATGGAACAATCAGCCCCAGCATTTT
TRBJ2-1	.	.	TRBV19	CASSRDPSSYNEQFF	TGTGCCAGTAGTCGGGATCCCAGCTCCTACAATGAGCAGTTCTTC
TRBJ2-2	.	.	TRBV4-2	CASSQEMVEGNTGELFF	TGTGCCAGCAGCCAAGAGATGGTGGAGGGCAACACCGGGGAGCTGTTTTTT
TRBJ2-7	TRBD1	.	TRBV28	CASSLLSGQGISYEQYF	TGCGCCAGCAGTTTATTAAGCGGACAGGGGATCTCCTACGAGCAGTACTTC
TRBJ2-7	TRBD1	few	TRBV11-2	CASSPILRTGTPYEQYF	TGTGCCAGCAGCCCGATCCTCCGGACAGGGACCCCCTACGAGCAGTACTTC
TRBJ2-7	TRBD1	.	TRBV6-2/TRBV6-3	CASSSGTEFYEQYF	TGTGCCAGCAGTTCCGGGACAGAGTTCTACGAGCAGTACTTC
TRBJ1-1	.	.	TRBV27	CASSLGLSTEAFF	TGTGCCAGCAGTTTGGGGTTGAGCACTGAAGCTTTCTTT